This record concerns one T cell receptor beta chain sequence. This sample was taken from a study of blood T cell repertoires in COVID-19. Study-level information: Whether acute or convalescent, the COVID-19 samples came from the United States, Italy and Spain. Sources were T cells, B-cell-depleted T cells, or PBMCs; the material itself was cDNA or gDNA.

The CDR3 consists of 16 residues. V was trimmed by 4 bases and J by 0 bases, leaving 12 bases between them. In germline, CDR1 is MNHEY, CDR2 SVGAGI. In the authors' workflow: Amplification of reference gene primers was used by the study to estimate nucleated cell counts. Here immunoSEQ multiplex PCR was the method, and the copy in TCRdb shows in-frame clones only, minus some. Clone size and the V and J calls come from that table; the DNA yielded D and trimming. This table holds some 270,000 clones, roughly 86% found once. Sequenced sample: peripheral blood. This TCR came from a woman between 55 and 75 years old who had recovered from COVID-19. The chain uses TRBV6-5 and TRBJ1-4; maybe TRBD1 (6 bases). The CDR3 nucleotides are TGTGCCAGCAGTTTAGGTGCAGGGGCAACTAATGAAAAACTGTTTTTT. Amino acid sequence: CASSLGAGATNEKLFF.